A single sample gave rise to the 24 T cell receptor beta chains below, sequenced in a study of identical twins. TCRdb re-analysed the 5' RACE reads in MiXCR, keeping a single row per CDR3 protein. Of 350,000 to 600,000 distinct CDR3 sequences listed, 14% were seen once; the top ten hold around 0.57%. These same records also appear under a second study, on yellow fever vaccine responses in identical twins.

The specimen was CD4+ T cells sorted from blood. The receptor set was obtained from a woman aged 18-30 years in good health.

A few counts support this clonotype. The CDR3 here is CSAIRSSYEQYF. The CDR3 DNA follows: TGCAGTGCTATACGGAGCTCCTACGAGCAGTACTTC. This sequence joins TRBV20-1 and TRBJ2-7; D gene uncertain. The germline CDR1 and CDR2 sequences are DFQATT and SNEGSKA (reference sequence). V was trimmed by 4 bases and J by 0 bases, leaving 7 bases between them. The CDR3 has 12 residues.

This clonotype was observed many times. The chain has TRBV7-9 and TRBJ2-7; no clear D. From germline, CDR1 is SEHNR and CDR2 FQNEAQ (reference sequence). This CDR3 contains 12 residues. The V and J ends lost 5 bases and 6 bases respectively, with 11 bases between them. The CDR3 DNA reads TGTGCCAGCAGCCCTAACTGGAGCGAGCAGTACTTC. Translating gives CASSPNWSEQYF.

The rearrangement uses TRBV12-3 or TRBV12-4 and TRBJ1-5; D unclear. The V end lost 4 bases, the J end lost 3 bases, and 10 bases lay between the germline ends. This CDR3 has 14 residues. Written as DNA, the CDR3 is TGTGCCAGCAGTTCGGACGGACCCAATCAGCCCCAGCATTTT. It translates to CASSSDGPNQPQHF.

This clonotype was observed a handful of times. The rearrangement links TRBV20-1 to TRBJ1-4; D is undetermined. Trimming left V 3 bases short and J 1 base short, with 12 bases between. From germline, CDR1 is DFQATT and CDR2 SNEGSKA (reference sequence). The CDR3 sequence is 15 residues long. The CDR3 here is CSASSPFLTNEKLFF. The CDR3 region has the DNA TGCAGTGCTAGTAGCCCGTTTTTAACTAATGAAAAACTGTTTTTT.

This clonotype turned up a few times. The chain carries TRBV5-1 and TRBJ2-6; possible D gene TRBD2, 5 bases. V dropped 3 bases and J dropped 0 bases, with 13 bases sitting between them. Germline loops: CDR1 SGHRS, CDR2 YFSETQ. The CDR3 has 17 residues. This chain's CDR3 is CASSSGLINSGANVLTF. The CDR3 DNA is TGCGCCAGCAGCTCTGGACTCATTAACTCTGGGGCCAACGTCCTGACTTTC.

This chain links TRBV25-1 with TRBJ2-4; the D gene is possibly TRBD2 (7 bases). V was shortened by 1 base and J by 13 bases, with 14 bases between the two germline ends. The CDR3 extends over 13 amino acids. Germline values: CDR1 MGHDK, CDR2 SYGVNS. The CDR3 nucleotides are TGTGCCAGCAGTGAATGGGCGGGGGCAAGGCAGTACTTC. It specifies CASSEWAGARQYF. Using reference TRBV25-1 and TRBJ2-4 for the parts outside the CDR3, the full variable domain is EADIYQTPRYLVIGTGKKITLECSQTMGHDKMYWYQQDPGMELHLIHYSYGVNSTEKGDLSSESTVSRIRTEHFPLTLESARPSHTSQYLCASSEWAGARQYFGAGTRLSVL.

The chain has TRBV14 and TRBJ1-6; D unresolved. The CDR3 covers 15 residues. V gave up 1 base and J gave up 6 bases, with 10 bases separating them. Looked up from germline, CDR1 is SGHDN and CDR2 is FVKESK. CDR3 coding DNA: TGTGCCAGCAGCCAAGTAGTAGGCTCTAATTCACCCCTCCACTTT. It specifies CASSQVVGSNSPLHF.

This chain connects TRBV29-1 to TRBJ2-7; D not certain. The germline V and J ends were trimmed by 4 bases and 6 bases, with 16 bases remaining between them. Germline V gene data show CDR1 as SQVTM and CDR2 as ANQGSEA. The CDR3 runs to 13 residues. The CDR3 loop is CSVVPSLQFEQYF. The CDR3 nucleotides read TGCAGCGTTGTCCCGTCATTACAATTCGAGCAGTACTTC.

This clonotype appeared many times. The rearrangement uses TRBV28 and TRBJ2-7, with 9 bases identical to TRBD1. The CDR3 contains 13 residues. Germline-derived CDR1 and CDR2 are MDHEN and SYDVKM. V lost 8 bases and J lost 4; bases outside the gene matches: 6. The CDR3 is CASSTGGRYEQYF. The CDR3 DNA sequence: TGTGCCAGCTCAACAGGGGGCAGGTACGAGCAGTACTTC.

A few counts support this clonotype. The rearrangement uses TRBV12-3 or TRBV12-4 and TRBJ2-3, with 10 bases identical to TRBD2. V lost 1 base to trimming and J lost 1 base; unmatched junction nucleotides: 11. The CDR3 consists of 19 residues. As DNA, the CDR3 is TGTGCCAGCAGTTTAGTCGTAGCGGGGGGCACGGTGGGCACAGATACGCAGTATTTT. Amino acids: CASSLVVAGGTVGTDTQYF.

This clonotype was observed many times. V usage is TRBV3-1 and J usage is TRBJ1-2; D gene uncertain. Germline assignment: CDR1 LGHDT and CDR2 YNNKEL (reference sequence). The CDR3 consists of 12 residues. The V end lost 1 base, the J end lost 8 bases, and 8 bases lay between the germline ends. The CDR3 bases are TGTGCCAGCAGCCAAGGGAACCTAGGCTACACCTTC. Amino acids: CASSQGNLGYTF.

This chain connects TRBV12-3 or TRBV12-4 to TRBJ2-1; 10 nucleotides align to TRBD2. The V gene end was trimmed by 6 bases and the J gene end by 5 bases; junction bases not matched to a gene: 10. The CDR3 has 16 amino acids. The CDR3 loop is CASSPTSGIRNNEQFF. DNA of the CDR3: TGTGCCAGCAGCCCAACTAGCGGGATACGGAACAATGAGCAGTTCTTC.

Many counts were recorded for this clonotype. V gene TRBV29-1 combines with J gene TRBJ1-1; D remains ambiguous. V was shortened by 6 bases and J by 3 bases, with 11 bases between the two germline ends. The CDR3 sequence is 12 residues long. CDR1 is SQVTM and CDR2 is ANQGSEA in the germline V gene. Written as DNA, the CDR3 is TGCAGCGTAGCCGCGGGGTACACTGAAGCTTTCTTT. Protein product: CSVAAGYTEAFF.

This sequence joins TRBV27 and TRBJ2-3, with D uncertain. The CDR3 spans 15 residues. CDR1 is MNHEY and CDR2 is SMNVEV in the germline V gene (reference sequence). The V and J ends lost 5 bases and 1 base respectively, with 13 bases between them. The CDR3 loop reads CASSRWEYRTDTQYF. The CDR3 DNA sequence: TGTGCCAGCAGTCGATGGGAATACCGCACAGATACGCAGTATTTT.

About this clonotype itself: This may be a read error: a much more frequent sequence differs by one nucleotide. The CDR3 DNA is TGCGCCAGCAGATGGACACCCTCCTACAAAGAGCAGTTCTTC. Residues: CASRWTPSYKEQFF. The chain is built from TRBV5-1 and TRBJ2-1, with a weak D call TRBD1 (5 bases). The CDR3 is 14 residues long. Germline CDR1 SGHRS, CDR2 YFSETQ.

The CDR3 reads CATSDFRGAGELFF. CDR3 DNA: TGTGCCACCAGTGATTTTCGGGGAGCCGGGGAGCTGTTTTTT. V gene TRBV24-1 combines with J gene TRBJ2-2; tentative D call: TRBD2 (5 bases). The ends were cut back, 1 base at V and 6 bases at J, with 8 bases in the middle. The CDR3 runs to 14 residues. Germline CDR1 KGHDR, CDR2 SFDVKD.

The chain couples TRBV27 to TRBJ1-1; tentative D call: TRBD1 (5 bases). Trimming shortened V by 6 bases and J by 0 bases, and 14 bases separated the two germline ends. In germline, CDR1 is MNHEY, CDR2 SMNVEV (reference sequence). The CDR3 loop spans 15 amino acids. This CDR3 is CASRVMWGVNTEAFF. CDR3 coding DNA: TGTGCCAGCAGAGTTATGTGGGGGGTGAACACTGAAGCTTTCTTT.

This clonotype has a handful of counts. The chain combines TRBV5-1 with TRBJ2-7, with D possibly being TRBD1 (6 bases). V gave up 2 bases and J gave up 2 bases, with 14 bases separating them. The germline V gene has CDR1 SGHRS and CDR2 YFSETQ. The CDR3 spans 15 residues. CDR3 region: CASSFAGTPTYEQYF. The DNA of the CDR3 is TGCGCCAGCAGCTTCGCCGGGACACCGACCTACGAGCAGTACTTC.

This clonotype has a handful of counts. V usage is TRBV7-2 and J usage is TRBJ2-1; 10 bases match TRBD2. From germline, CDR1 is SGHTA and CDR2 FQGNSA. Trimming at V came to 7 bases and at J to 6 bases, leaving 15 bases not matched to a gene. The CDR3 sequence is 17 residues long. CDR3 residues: CASTEALAGAGGNEQFF. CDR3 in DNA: TGTGCCAGCACAGAGGCTCTAGCGGGGGCGGGGGGCAATGAGCAGTTCTTC.

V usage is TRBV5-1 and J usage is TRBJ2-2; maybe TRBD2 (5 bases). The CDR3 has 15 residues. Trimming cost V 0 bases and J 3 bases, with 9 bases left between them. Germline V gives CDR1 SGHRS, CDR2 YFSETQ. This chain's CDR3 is CASSLELGDTGELFF. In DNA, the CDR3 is TGCGCCAGCAGCTTGGAACTAGGTGACACCGGGGAGCTGTTTTTT.

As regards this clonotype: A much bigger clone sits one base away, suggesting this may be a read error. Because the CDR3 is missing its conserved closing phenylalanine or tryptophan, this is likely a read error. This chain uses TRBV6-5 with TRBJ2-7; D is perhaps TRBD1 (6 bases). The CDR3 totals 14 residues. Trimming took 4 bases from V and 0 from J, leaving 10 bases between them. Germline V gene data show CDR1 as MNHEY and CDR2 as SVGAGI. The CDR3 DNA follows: TGTGCCAGCAGTTTGCAGGGGATCTCCTACGAGCAGTACATC. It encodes CASSLQGISYEQYI.

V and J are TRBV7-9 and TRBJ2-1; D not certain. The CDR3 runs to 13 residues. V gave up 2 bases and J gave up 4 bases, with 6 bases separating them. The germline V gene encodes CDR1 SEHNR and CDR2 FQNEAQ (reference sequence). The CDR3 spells CASSLNDYNEQFF. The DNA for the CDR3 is TGTGCCAGCAGCTTAAATGATTACAATGAGCAGTTCTTC.

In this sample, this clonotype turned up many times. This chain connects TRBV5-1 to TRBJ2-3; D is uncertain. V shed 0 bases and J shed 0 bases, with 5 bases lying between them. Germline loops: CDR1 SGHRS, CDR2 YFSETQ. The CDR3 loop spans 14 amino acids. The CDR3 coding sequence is TGCGCCAGCAGCTTGGGGGGTAGCACAGATACGCAGTATTTT. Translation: CASSLGGSTDTQYF.

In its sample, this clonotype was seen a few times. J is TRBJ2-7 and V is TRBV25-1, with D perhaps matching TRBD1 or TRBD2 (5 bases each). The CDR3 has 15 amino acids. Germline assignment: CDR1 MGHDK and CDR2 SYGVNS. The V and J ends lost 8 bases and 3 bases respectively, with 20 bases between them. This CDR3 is CASRIYQLGVYEQYF. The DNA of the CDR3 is TGTGCCAGCCGAATCTACCAACTGGGGGTCTACGAGCAGTACTTC.